Presented here are 25 T cell receptor beta chains from one specimen sequenced in a study of blood T cell repertoires in COVID-19. Some clones are missing from TCRdb's copy, which holds only in-frame ones; the method was immunoSEQ multiplex PCR. The sample has roughly 300,000 clones; 65% to 90% are singletons. Sequencing was performed on PBMCs or T cells enriched from blood (not recorded which). Receptor source: a woman between 18 and 30 years old who had recovered from COVID-19.

This clone is classed as large. This same CDR3 is encoded by further DNA sequences in the sample. The V and J genes are TRBV28 and TRBJ1-6; weak D call: TRBD1 (6 bases). The length of the CDR3 is 13 residues. V was shortened by 8 bases and J by 9 bases, with 14 bases between the two germline ends. Germline-derived CDR1 and CDR2 are MDHEN and SYDVKM. CDR3 nucleotides: TGTGCCAGCCGTTCGACAGGCGGTTCACCCCTCCACTTT. Translation: CASRSTGGSPLHF.

The chain carries TRBV10-2 and TRBJ2-5, with TRBD2 matching 9 bases. The V segment lost 2 bases and the J segment 4 bases; nucleotides outside the gene matches: 2. The V gene's germline CDR1 is WSHSY and CDR2 SAAADI. The CDR3 spans 14 residues. For the CDR3, the DNA is TGCGCCAGCAGTGAGGCGGGACTAGCAGAGACCCAGTACTTC. This translates into CASSEAGLAETQYF.

V is TRBV9 and J is TRBJ1-2, with TRBD1 matching over 7 bases. In germline, CDR1 is SGDLS, CDR2 YYNGEE. The CDR3 is 17 residues long. The V gene end was trimmed by 4 bases and the J gene end by 0 bases; junction bases not matched to a gene: 12. The CDR3 nucleotides read TGTGCCAGCAGCCGATCCGGGACAGCGCTCCCTAACTATGGCTACACCTTC. As protein: CASSRSGTALPNYGYTF.

The rearrangement links TRBV2 to TRBJ1-5; TRBD1 might be the D (6 bases). Trimming stripped 6 bases from V and 0 bases from J, with 18 bases between. This CDR3 contains 17 residues. Germline assignment: CDR1 SNHLY and CDR2 FYNNEI. DNA for the CDR3: TGTGCCAGCAGCCCTAGAAGGGGGATCTATAGCAATCAGCCCCAGCATTTT. Residues: CASSPRRGIYSNQPQHF. Full variable domain (remainder filled in from reference TRBV2 and TRBJ1-5): EPEVTQTPSHQVTQMGQEVILRCVPISNHLYFYWYRQILGQKVEFLVSFYNNEISEKSEIFDDQFSVERPDGSNFTLKIRSTKLEDSAMYFCASSPRRGIYSNQPQHFGDGTRLSIL.

This clone came up once. This chain joins TRBV5-1 and TRBJ1-4; 10 bases agree with TRBD1. After removal of 2 bases from V and 8 bases from J, the junction contained 6 bases not matched to a gene. The CDR3 is 15 residues long. Looked up from germline, CDR1 is SGHRS and CDR2 is YFSETQ. Here the CDR3 DNA reads TGCGCCAGCAGCTTCGGTGGGACAGGGGAGGAAAAACTGTTTTTT. This gives the protein CASSFGGTGEEKLFF. The full variable domain, in which reference TRBV5-1 and TRBJ1-4 provide the parts outside the CDR3, is KAGVTQTPRYLIKTRGQQVTLSCSPISGHRSVSWYQQTPGQGLQFLFEYFSETQRNKGNFPGRFSGRQFSNSRSEMNVSTLELGDSALYLCASSFGGTGEEKLFFGSGTQLSVL.

The chain uses TRBV6-9 and TRBJ2-7; 10 nucleotides agree with TRBD2. J gave up 2 bases and V 5 bases, and 12 bases lay outside the gene matches. The CDR3 is made up of 17 amino acids. Per the germline V gene, CDR1 is MNHGY and CDR2 is SVAAGI. CDR3: CASSPLAGEPPAYEQYF. The CDR3 nucleotides are TGTGCCAGCAGTCCCCTAGCGGGAGAACCCCCAGCCTACGAGCAGTACTTC.

The chain uses TRBV4-1 and TRBJ2-1; perhaps TRBD1 as D (5 bases). V was pared by 0 bases and J by 4 bases, with 13 bases between. CDR3 length: 16 residues. Per germline, CDR1 MGHRA and CDR2 YSYEKL. The CDR3 DNA is TGCGCCAGCAGCCAAGAAGCAGGGTTTAGTTACAATGAGCAGTTCTTC. Translating gives CASSQEAGFSYNEQFF.

The chain uses TRBV19 and TRBJ1-5; D is unclear. CDR3 length: 13 amino acids. V dropped 3 bases and J dropped 5 bases, with 8 bases sitting between them. Germline CDR1 and CDR2: LNHDA and SQIVND (reference sequence). For the CDR3, the DNA is TGTGCCAGTAGTATGGGCAGCTATCAGCCCCAGCATTTT. Translating gives CASSMGSYQPQHF.

The table lists this clone with a count of one. J is TRBJ2-7 and V is TRBV6-6; 8 bases are shared with TRBD2. Looked up from germline, CDR1 is MNHNY and CDR2 is SVGAGI (reference sequence). The ends lost 5 bases at V and 0 bases at J; junction bases unmatched: 3. The CDR3 runs 14 residues. The CDR3 nucleotides are TGTGCCAGCAGTAAGACTAGCGCCTCCTACGAGCAGTACTTC. Protein sequence: CASSKTSASYEQYF.

This chain joins TRBV2 and TRBJ1-2; TRBD1 is a possible D gene (5 bases). The CDR3 contains 15 residues. Trimming took 2 bases from V and 6 from J, leaving 16 bases between them. Germline CDR1 SNHLY, CDR2 FYNNEI. This CDR3 reads CASSEQGSRLHGYTF. The CDR3 nucleotides read TGTGCCAGCAGTGAACAGGGTTCACGGCTCCATGGCTACACCTTC.

The rearrangement joins TRBV4-2 to TRBJ2-7, with D maybe TRBD1 (6 bases). Germline V gene sequence: CDR1 LGHNA, CDR2 YNFKEQ. The CDR3 extends over 15 amino acids. The V gene lost 4 bases and the J gene lost 2 bases, with 15 bases spanning the gap. The chain's CDR3 is CASSPPGRGTYEQYF. The DNA of the CDR3 is TGTGCCAGCAGCCCCCCCGGCAGGGGAACCTACGAGCAGTACTTC.

The genes are TRBV2 and TRBJ1-3; maybe TRBD1 (6 bases). The ends were cut back, 6 bases at V and 2 bases at J, with 11 bases in the middle. Germline V CDR1 and CDR2: SNHLY, FYNNEI. The CDR3 extends over 14 amino acids. The DNA of the CDR3 is TGTGCCAGCAGGGTAACAGGGACTGGAAACACCATATATTTT. Encoded protein: CASRVTGTGNTIYF.

V and J are TRBV19 and TRBJ1-5, with TRBD1 matching 7 bases. J lost 4 bases, V lost 7 bases, and 10 bases had no gene match. Germline loops: CDR1 LNHDA, CDR2 SQIVND (reference sequence). CDR3 length: 15 amino acids. The CDR3 loop is CASKGSGTENQPQHF. As DNA, the CDR3 is TGTGCCAGTAAGGGATCCGGGACAGAAAATCAGCCCCAGCATTTT.

The chain is built from TRBV9 and TRBJ1-1; 9 nucleotides agree with TRBD1. After removal of 3 bases from V and 3 bases from J, the junction contained 9 bases not matched to a gene. The CDR3 spans 16 residues. Germline loops: CDR1 SGDLS, CDR2 YYNGEE. Here the CDR3 reads CASSADRGNRDTEAFF. CDR3 DNA: TGTGCCAGCAGCGCCGACAGGGGGAATAGGGACACTGAAGCTTTCTTT.

In its sample, this clone was seen a few times. The genes are TRBV16 and TRBJ2-1, with 8 positions matching TRBD2. The CDR3 totals 15 residues. CDR1 is KGHSY, CDR2 FQNENV, per germline. J gave up 10 bases and V 0 bases, and 8 bases lay outside the gene matches. This CDR3 reads CASSQSAGGTSEQFF. DNA for the CDR3: TGTGCCAGCAGCCAATCGGCGGGGGGCACATCAGAGCAGTTCTTC.

This chain joins TRBV28 and TRBJ2-7; possible D gene TRBD2, 6 bases. This CDR3 region has 13 residues. Germline CDR1 reads MDHEN; CDR2 reads SYDVKM. V dropped 5 bases and J dropped 4 bases, with 12 bases sitting between them. The CDR3 loop reads CASSPTEGYEQYF. The CDR3 nucleotides are TGTGCCAGCAGTCCGACGGAGGGGTACGAGCAGTACTTC. Full variable domain (remainder filled in from reference TRBV28 and TRBJ2-7): DVKVTQSSRYLVKRTGEKVFLECVQDMDHENMFWYRQDPGLGLRLIYFSYDVKMKEKGDIPEGYSVSREKKERFSLILESASTNQTSMYLCASSPTEGYEQYFGPGTRLTVT.

This sequence joins TRBV6-5 and TRBJ1-1; D is ambiguous. The V and J ends lost 2 bases and 5 bases respectively, with 9 bases between them. The CDR3 totals 13 residues. Germline CDR1 MNHEY, CDR2 SVGAGI. For the CDR3, the DNA is TGTGCCAGCAGTTACCAGGCGGGGACTGAAGCTTTCTTT. Its translation: CASSYQAGTEAFF.

Here the CDR3 DNA reads TGTGCCTGGAGTGCGGGTGACGAGCAGTACTTC. Its protein product is CAWSAGDEQYF. The chain recombines TRBV30 with TRBJ2-7; D gene ambiguous. Germline V lookup: CDR1 GTSNPN, CDR2 SVGIG (reference sequence). Trimming cost V 1 base and J 5 bases, with 6 bases left between them. The CDR3 length is 11 residues.

The chain carries TRBV9 and TRBJ2-1; D may be TRBD1 (5 bases). Germline assignment: CDR1 SGDLS and CDR2 YYNGEE. This CDR3 is built from 11 residues. Trimming stripped 0 bases from V and 13 bases from J, with 8 bases between. Here the CDR3 reads CASSVGQIQFF. The CDR3 bases are TGTGCCAGCAGCGTAGGACAGATACAGTTCTTC. The full variable domain, with the rest looked up from reference TRBV9 and TRBJ2-1, is DSGVTQTPKHLITATGQRVTLRCSPRSGDLSVYWYQQSLDQGLQFLIQYYNGEERAKGNILERFSAQQFPDLHSELNLSSLELGDSALYFCASSVGQIQFFGPGTRLTVL.

This sequence joins TRBV27 and TRBJ1-6; unclear D gene. The germline V gene has CDR1 MNHEY and CDR2 SMNVEV (reference sequence). The CDR3 contains 15 residues. V lost 2 bases to trimming and J lost 5 bases, with 10 bases between them. The CDR3 sequence: CASSLEGFNNSPLHF. The DNA of the CDR3 is TGTGCCAGCAGTTTAGAGGGTTTTAATAATTCACCCCTCCACTTT.

The CDR3 here is CASATRGINEQYF. CDR3 in DNA: TGTGCCAGCGCGACCAGGGGTATCAACGAGCAGTACTTC. The V and J genes are TRBV12-3 or TRBV12-4 and TRBJ2-7; D might be TRBD1 (6 bases). CDR3 length equals 13 residues. V was shortened by 8 bases and J by 5 bases, with 16 bases between the two germline ends.

This clone was seen more than once but under ten times. The chain links TRBV30 to TRBJ2-3, with D perhaps matching TRBD2 (6 bases). Trimming stripped 6 bases from V and 1 base from J, with 11 bases between. CDR3 length: 13 amino acids. The germline CDR1 and CDR2 sequences are GTSNPN and SVGIG (reference sequence). The CDR3 coding sequence is TGTGCCTGCCGGGACTGGCGCACAGATACGCAGTATTTT. Translated, it gives CACRDWRTDTQYF.

The J gene is TRBJ1-1, the V gene TRBV18; D is perhaps TRBD1 (6 bases). V lost 0 bases and J lost 4, with 18 bases in between. The CDR3 runs to 17 residues. Germline CDR1 and CDR2: KGHSH and LQKENI. The CDR3 loop is CASSPPRRAGVSTEAFF. DNA for the CDR3: TGTGCCAGCTCACCACCGAGAAGGGCAGGGGTTAGCACTGAAGCTTTCTTT. Full variable domain (remainder filled in from reference TRBV18 and TRBJ1-1): NAGVMQNPRHLVRRRGQEARLRCSPMKGHSHVYWYRQLPEEGLKFMVYLQKENIIDESGMPKERFSAEFPKEGPSILRIQQVVRGDSAAYFCASSPPRRAGVSTEAFFGQGTRLTVV.

The chain links TRBV4-1 to TRBJ2-5; 9 bases are a match to TRBD2. V lost 1 base, J lost 5 bases, and 8 bases stayed unmatched. Germline CDR1 reads MGHRA; CDR2 reads YSYEKL. The CDR3 runs 16 residues. The CDR3 protein is CASSQAARGGRETQYF. The CDR3 DNA is TGCGCCAGCAGCCAAGCGGCGCGGGGGGGCCGTGAGACCCAGTACTTC.

This sequence joins TRBV4-1 and TRBJ1-2; 7 positions match TRBD1. V was clipped by 1 base and J by 3 bases; unmatched bases: 2. CDR1 is MGHRA and CDR2 is YSYEKL in the germline V gene. This CDR3 is built from 14 residues. CDR3 DNA sequence: TGCGCCAGCAGCCAAGTTGGGACAGACTATGGCTACACCTTC. It codes for CASSQVGTDYGYTF.